The 27 T cell receptor beta chains given below trace back to one sample, sequenced in a study of blood T cell repertoires in COVID-19. Produced via immunoSEQ multiplex PCR; TCRdb's table is partial and in-frame only. In the table there are approximately 250,000 clones, approximately 90% of which are singletons. The source material was PBMCs or T cells enriched from blood (not recorded which). These receptors came from a man aged 35 to 55 who had been exposed to COVID-19.

The gene calls are TRBV4-3 and TRBJ1-2; D not resolved. The CDR3 consists of 16 residues. V shed 0 bases and J shed 4 bases, with 15 bases lying between them. Germline V gives CDR1 LGHNA, CDR2 YSLEER. The CDR3 sequence: CASSQDSAGIFYGYTF. The CDR3 bases are TGCGCCAGCAGCCAAGATTCCGCGGGAATCTTCTATGGCTACACCTTC.

This clone has just one count. The rearrangement links TRBV6-5 to TRBJ1-1; D perhaps matches TRBD1 (6 bases). Trimming removed 1 base from V and 3 bases from J, with 9 bases in between. The CDR3 runs 14 residues. Germline CDR1 is MNHEY and CDR2 is SVGAGI. The CDR3 region has the DNA TGTGCCAGCAGTTACTTCCCAGGGGACACTGAAGCTTTCTTT. It encodes CASSYFPGDTEAFF.

The chain recombines TRBV7-9 with TRBJ2-7; tentative D call: TRBD2 (5 bases). The CDR3 has 16 residues. Trimming cost V 4 bases and J 0 bases, with 16 bases left between them. Germline-derived CDR1 and CDR2 are SEHNR and FQNEAQ (reference sequence). The CDR3 bases are TGTGCCAGCAGCTCCCGCCCGAGCGGTTCCTCCTACGAGCAGTACTTC. It encodes CASSSRPSGSSYEQYF. The whole variable domain, filled in from reference TRBV7-9 and TRBJ2-7, reads DTGVSQNPRHKITKRGQNVTFRCDPISEHNRLYWYRQTLGQGPEFLTYFQNEAQLEKSRLLSDRFSAERPKGSFSTLEIQRTEQGDSAMYLCASSSRPSGSSYEQYFGPGTRLTVT.

The count of this clone is one. This chain connects TRBV19 to TRBJ2-7, with 7 bases identical to TRBD1. Trimming at V came to 6 bases and at J to 1 base, leaving 12 bases not matched to a gene. Germline loops: CDR1 LNHDA, CDR2 SQIVND (reference sequence). The CDR3 totals 16 residues. CDR3 region: CASSKNRQGRSYEQYF. CDR3 nucleotide sequence: TGTGCCAGTAGCAAAAATAGACAGGGCAGATCCTACGAGCAGTACTTC.

The gene calls are TRBV4-1 and TRBJ1-3, with a weak D call TRBD1 (6 bases). The V gene's germline CDR1 is MGHRA and CDR2 YSYEKL. The CDR3 is 17 residues long. Trimming pared 4 bases from V and 0 bases from J, leaving 16 bases between. CDR3 residues: CASSRGGGSRSGNTIYF. The CDR3, as DNA: TGCGCCAGCAGCCGAGGGGGGGGCAGTCGCTCTGGAAACACCATATATTTT.

The chain is built from TRBV4-2 and TRBJ2-1, with 8 nucleotides matching TRBD1. The germline V gene encodes CDR1 LGHNA and CDR2 YNFKEQ. The CDR3 has 15 amino acids. Unmatched junction bases numbered 1, after V lost 3 bases and J lost 0 bases. The CDR3 here is CASSHTGGSYNEQFF. CDR3 nucleotide sequence: TGTGCCAGCAGCCATACAGGGGGCTCCTACAATGAGCAGTTCTTC.

The chain joins TRBV5-1 to TRBJ1-5, with D possibly being TRBD1 (5 bases). This CDR3 spans 13 amino acids. CDR1 is SGHRS, CDR2 YFSETQ, per germline. V lost 0 bases to trimming and J lost 4 bases, with 5 bases between them. CDR3 protein: CASSLGQNQPQHF. CDR3 bases: TGCGCCAGCAGCTTGGGACAGAATCAGCCCCAGCATTTT.

This chain uses TRBV6-5 with TRBJ1-1; no firm D call. V lost 6 bases to trimming and J lost 1 base, with 9 bases between them. Germline V CDR1 and CDR2: MNHEY, SVGAGI. The CDR3 contains 13 residues. CDR3 coding DNA: TGTGCCAGCAGCAAGACTGAGAACACTGAAGCTTTCTTT. Protein sequence: CASSKTENTEAFF.

Written as DNA, the CDR3 is TGCGCCAGCAGCATACAGGGCTACGAGCAGTACTTC. This encodes CASSIQGYEQYF. The chain recombines TRBV5-1 with TRBJ2-7, with D possibly being TRBD1 (6 bases). CDR3 length equals 12 residues. V lost 4 bases to trimming and J lost 3 bases, with 8 bases between them. Germline lookup yields CDR1 SGHRS and CDR2 YFSETQ.

This clone appeared a single time. J is TRBJ2-7 and V is TRBV4-3; TRBD1 might be the D (6 bases). V was trimmed by 0 bases and J by 1 base, leaving 13 bases between them. CDR1 is LGHNA, CDR2 YSLEER, per germline. CDR3 length: 16 residues. The CDR3 bases are TGCGCCAGCAGCCAAGATTACAGGGTCCCTTCCTACGAGCAGTACTTC. It translates to CASSQDYRVPSYEQYF.

This rearrangement joins TRBV4-2 to TRBJ1-3, with 7 bases fitting TRBD1. After removal of 4 bases from V and 11 bases from J, the junction contained 14 bases not matched to a gene. Germline V lookup: CDR1 LGHNA, CDR2 YNFKEQ. This CDR3 has 15 residues. The DNA for the CDR3 is TGTGCCAGCAGCCCTTTCTCGGGACAGCGGGTCGCCATATATTTT. Residues: CASSPFSGQRVAIYF.

J is TRBJ1-3 and V is TRBV5-4; 7 nucleotides line up with TRBD1. The length of the CDR3 is 15 residues. With 4 bases clipped from V and 4 bases from J, the junction kept 8 bases outside the gene matches. CDR1 and CDR2 (germline): SGHNT, YYREEE (reference sequence). The CDR3 spells CASSRTGASGNTIYF. CDR3 nucleotides: TGTGCCAGCAGCCGAACAGGGGCTTCCGGAAACACCATATATTTT.

This clone came up a few times. The chain uses TRBV21-1 and TRBJ2-7; no check of the table's D call, TRBD1, against the DNA was made. TRBV21-1 is a pseudogene. The CDR3 contains 15 residues. The CDR3 sequence: CASSKGGQGAYEQYF. Here the CDR3 DNA reads TGTGCCAGCAGCAAAGGGGGACAGGGGGCCTACGAGCAGTACTTC.

The rearrangement uses TRBV9 and TRBJ2-7; 8 bases agree with TRBD2. Germline trimming cut 4 bases from V and 3 bases from J; bases unmatched to any gene: 15. The CDR3 consists of 17 residues. Germline V CDR1 and CDR2: SGDLS, YYNGEE. This chain's CDR3 is CASSSPRWRGANYEQYF. As DNA, the CDR3 is TGTGCCAGCAGCTCACCCCGTTGGCGGGGGGCCAACTACGAGCAGTACTTC.

This chain uses TRBV28 with TRBJ2-2; the match to TRBD2 covers 7 bases. Germline-derived CDR1 and CDR2 are MDHEN and SYDVKM. There are 15 residues in the CDR3. Trimming cost V 7 bases and J 2 bases; bases outside gene matches: 7. The CDR3 protein is CASTPWGGNTGELFF. CDR3 sequence (DNA): TGTGCCAGCACCCCCTGGGGGGGAAACACCGGGGAGCTGTTTTTT.

V gene TRBV5-4 combines with J gene TRBJ2-7, with D possibly matching TRBD1 (6 bases). V was trimmed by 4 bases and J by 0 bases, leaving 11 bases between them. This CDR3 has 14 residues. Germline V gene lookup returns CDR1 SGHNT and CDR2 YYREEE (reference sequence). CDR3 residues: CASSVTGHSYEQYF. In DNA form, the CDR3 reads TGTGCCAGCAGCGTAACAGGGCACTCCTACGAGCAGTACTTC.

The genes are TRBV16 and TRBJ2-7; 8 bases are shared with TRBD2. Looked up from germline, CDR1 is KGHSY and CDR2 is FQNENV. Trimming cost V 0 bases and J 1 base; bases outside gene matches: 5. This CDR3 is 16 amino acids long. As DNA, the CDR3 is TGTGCCAGCAGCCAATCTATCATAGCGGGATCCTACGAGCAGTACTTC. Translation gives CASSQSIIAGSYEQYF.

The genes are TRBV21-1 and TRBJ2-1; TRBD2 is the table's D call, not checked against the DNA. TRBV21-1 is recorded as a pseudogene. This CDR3 is 14 amino acids long. The CDR3 nucleotides read TGTGCCAGCAGCAAATCTTTAGCATCAAATGAGCAGTTCTTC. It encodes CASSKSLASNEQFF.

The chain uses TRBV19 and TRBJ1-1; 9 bases align to TRBD1. CDR1 LNHDA and CDR2 SQIVND come from the germline V gene (reference sequence). Germline trimming cut 4 bases from V and 5 bases from J; bases unmatched to any gene: 5. The CDR3 spans 14 residues. As DNA, the CDR3 is TGTGCCAGTAGTACGGGACAGGGTTTAACTGAAGCTTTCTTT. Translation gives CASSTGQGLTEAFF.

The chain has TRBV5-5 and TRBJ2-1; 10 nucleotides agree with TRBD1. Germline V CDR1 and CDR2: SGHKS, YYEKEE (reference sequence). J gave up 8 bases and V 4 bases, and 12 bases lay outside the gene matches. There are 16 residues in the CDR3. CDR3 protein: CASSGGGQGPPYEQFF. The CDR3 nucleotides read TGTGCCAGCAGCGGCGGGGGACAGGGGCCTCCTTATGAGCAGTTCTTC.

The chain combines TRBV12-5 with TRBJ1-6, with TRBD1 identical over 9 bases. CDR1 and CDR2 (germline): LGHNT, FRNRAP. J was trimmed by 10 bases and V by 6 bases; bases with no gene match: 7. This CDR3 region has 14 residues. The chain's CDR3 is CASGQTGGKSPLHF. In DNA form, the CDR3 reads TGTGCTAGTGGCCAAACAGGGGGCAAATCACCCCTCCACTTT.

The chain couples TRBV3-1 (or the pseudogene TRBV3-2) to TRBJ2-3, with 7 bases identical to TRBD1. The V segment lost 3 bases and the J segment 1 base; nucleotides outside the gene matches: 1. The CDR3 is 14 amino acids. Germline V lookup: CDR1 LGHDT, CDR2 YNNKEL (reference sequence). The CDR3 region is CASSQGTGTDTQYF. The CDR3 nucleotides are TGTGCCAGCAGCCAGGGGACAGGCACAGATACGCAGTATTTT.

The chain employs TRBV24-1 and TRBJ2-2; TRBD2 might be the D (6 bases). V dropped 4 bases and J dropped 5 bases, with 13 bases sitting between them. From germline, CDR1 is KGHDR and CDR2 SFDVKD. The CDR3 is made up of 15 amino acids. CDR3 nucleotides: TGTGCCACCAGTGACCGAAGGACTAATACCGGGGAGCTGTTTTTT. Translation: CATSDRRTNTGELFF.

The J gene is TRBJ2-5, the V gene TRBV12-5; possible D gene TRBD1, 6 bases. CDR1 and CDR2 (germline): LGHNT, FRNRAP. Trimming cost V 6 bases and J 4 bases, with 24 bases left between them. The length of the CDR3 is 17 residues. CDR3 in amino acids: CASGSRRDTREGETQYF. For the CDR3, the DNA is TGTGCTAGTGGGTCGCGCCGGGACACCAGAGAGGGAGAGACCCAGTACTTC.

V gene TRBV2 combines with J gene TRBJ1-5; 12 bases match TRBD1. J gave up 5 bases and V 6 bases, and 5 bases lay outside the gene matches. The germline gives CDR1 SNHLY, CDR2 FYNNEI. The CDR3 contains 15 residues. CDR3: CASRGTGGFHQPQHF. DNA of the CDR3: TGTGCCAGCAGGGGGACAGGGGGCTTTCATCAGCCCCAGCATTTT.

The V gene is TRBV5-6, the J gene TRBJ2-2; 8 bases match TRBD2. The germline gives CDR1 SGHDT, CDR2 YYEEEE. Trimming cost V 4 bases and J 1 base; bases outside gene matches: 12. This CDR3 spans 18 amino acids. The CDR3 nucleotides are TGTGCCAGCAGCCGATATATTAGCGGGGCGAGGAACACCGGGGAGCTGTTTTTT. Translated, it gives CASSRYISGARNTGELFF. Full variable domain (missing parts from reference TRBV5-6 and TRBJ2-2): DAGVTQSPTHLIKTRGQQVTLRCSPKSGHDTVSWYQQALGQGPQFIFQYYEEEERQRGNFPDRFSGHQFPNYSSELNVNALLLGDSALYLCASSRYISGARNTGELFFGEGSRLTVL.

This clone was seen only once. Within the sample, other DNA sequences also encode this same CDR3. This chain links TRBV4-3 with TRBJ2-2; 11 bases fit TRBD2. The germline V gene encodes CDR1 LGHNA and CDR2 YSLEER. J lost 7 bases, V lost 3 bases, and 10 bases had no gene match. The CDR3 contains 17 residues. The CDR3 DNA is TGCGCCAGCAGCCAGAGCAGCACTAGCGGGAGCGTCGGGGAGCTGTTTTTT. Translating gives CASSQSSTSGSVGELFF.